A single sample gave rise to the 32 T cell receptor beta chains below, sequenced in a study of blood T cells in healthy people across ages. The authors ran a second PCR of about 7 to 11 cycles using a sample-barcoded 5' primer and a J-beta primer mix. Via MiXCR, TCRdb re-called the 5' RACE reads, giving one row per CDR3 protein. The sample shows fewer than 700,000 distinct CDR3 sequences, around 43% of them seen only once. Specimen: blood. The receptor set was obtained from a man older than 75 in good health.

This clonotype has only a few counts. This chain joins TRBV28 and TRBJ1-5; D is perhaps TRBD1 (5 bases). The length of the CDR3 is 16 residues. V lost 6 bases, J lost 4 bases, and 19 bases lay in between. CDR1 is MDHEN, CDR2 SYDVKM, per germline. DNA for the CDR3: TGTGCCAGCAGACCACAGGATTTAACTCTTAATCAGCCCCAGCATTTT. Translating gives CASRPQDLTLNQPQHF.

CDR3 sequence: CSARDDVGTGSPLEQYF. CDR3 DNA sequence: TGCAGTGCTAGAGATGACGTTGGGACAGGGTCCCCCTTAGAGCAGTACTTC. The V gene is TRBV20-1, the J gene TRBJ2-7; 9 bases are a match to TRBD1. CDR1 and CDR2 from the germline V gene are DFQATT and SNEGSKA (reference sequence). The ends lost 0 bases at V and 7 bases at J; junction bases unmatched: 16. CDR3 size: 17 residues.

This chain uses TRBV27 with TRBJ2-3, with D perhaps matching TRBD1 (6 bases). Germline V CDR1 and CDR2: MNHEY, SMNVEV (reference sequence). CDR3 length: 14 residues. V was trimmed by 5 bases and J by 2 bases, leaving 11 bases between them. The CDR3 loop reads CASSVTGLTDTQYF. Written as DNA, the CDR3 is TGTGCCAGCAGTGTTACAGGGCTCACAGATACGCAGTATTTT.

Ten or more counts support this clonotype. J is TRBJ1-2 and V is TRBV20-1; 12 bases match TRBD1. The V and J ends lost 6 bases and 8 bases, in that order; junction bases with no gene match: 10. The CDR3 length is 14 residues. Germline CDR1 and CDR2: DFQATT and SNEGSKA (reference sequence). This CDR3 reads CSALEGQGAAGYTF. In DNA form, the CDR3 reads TGCAGTGCACTCGAGGGACAGGGGGCAGCGGGCTACACCTTC.

This clonotype is a singleton in its sample. The chain employs TRBV20-1 and TRBJ2-7, with D perhaps TRBD1 (5 bases). Per germline, CDR1 DFQATT and CDR2 SNEGSKA (reference sequence). Deletions cut 5 bases from V and 6 bases from J, with 14 bases between. The CDR3 covers 12 residues. The DNA of the CDR3 is TGCAGTGCTGGACCAGGGATCTTCGAGCAGTACTTC. Residues: CSAGPGIFEQYF.

This clonotype came up once. With a much larger clone just one base away, this may be a read error. CDR3 coding DNA: TGTGCCAGCAGCCGAAAGAGCGGACCGAACCCAACCCACGAGCAGTACTTC. It is translated as CASSRKSGPNPTHEQYF. V usage is TRBV6-2 or TRBV6-3 and J usage is TRBJ2-5; D may be TRBD2 (5 bases). The J call is in doubt because the DNA end fits TRBJ2-7 better. This CDR3 is 17 amino acids long. Per the germline V gene, CDR1 is MNHEY and CDR2 is SVGEGT.

This chain connects TRBV12-3 or TRBV12-4 to TRBJ2-5, with 9 bases aligning to TRBD2. This CDR3 has 15 residues. V dropped 4 bases and J dropped 11; count of bases not matched to a gene: 14. CDR3 loop: CASSSHSGGYNEQYF. The CDR3 DNA reads as TGTGCCAGCAGTTCCCATAGCGGGGGATACAATGAGCAGTACTTC.

This clonotype has just a few counts. This sequence joins TRBV20-1 and TRBJ2-3; the D is unclear. The germline V gene has CDR1 DFQATT and CDR2 SNEGSKA (reference sequence). Deletions cut 1 base from V and 2 bases from J, with 4 bases between. The length of the CDR3 is 12 residues. This chain's CDR3 is CSARGPTDTQYF. The CDR3 DNA reads TGCAGTGCTAGAGGGCCCACAGATACGCAGTATTTT.

At least ten counts were recorded for this clonotype. CDR3 in amino acids: CASKLAGDVYEQYF. CDR3 DNA: TGCGCCAGCAAACTAGCGGGGGATGTATACGAGCAGTACTTC. The rearrangement links TRBV5-1 to TRBJ2-7; 11 nucleotides agree with TRBD2. Trimming cost V 6 bases and J 4 bases; bases outside gene matches: 6. The CDR3 consists of 14 residues. CDR1 and CDR2 (germline): SGHRS, YFSETQ. The variable domain in full, completed from reference TRBV5-1 and TRBJ2-7, reads KAGVTQTPRYLIKTRGQQVTLSCSPISGHRSVSWYQQTPGQGLQFLFEYFSETQRNKGNFPGRFSGRQFSNSRSEMNVSTLELGDSALYLCASKLAGDVYEQYFGPGTRLTVT.

V and J are TRBV18 and TRBJ2-5; weak D call: TRBD2 (6 bases). Germline CDR1 is KGHSH and CDR2 is LQKENI. Deletions cut 3 bases from V and 4 bases from J, with 12 bases between. This CDR3 contains 14 residues. This CDR3 reads CASSPQGGGETQYF. CDR3 nucleotides: TGTGCCAGCTCACCCCAGGGAGGAGGAGAGACCCAGTACTTC.

The table lists this clonotype with a count of one. With a much larger clone just one base away, this may be a read error. The V and J genes are TRBV15 and TRBJ2-1; weak D call: TRBD1 (5 bases). This CDR3 contains 15 residues. Trimming left V 0 bases short and J 9 bases short, with 15 bases between. From germline, CDR1 is LNHNV and CDR2 YYDKDF (reference sequence). CDR3 DNA sequence: TGTGCCACCAGCAGAGACAGGGCGTGGGTCAGTGAGCAGTTCTTC. Translation gives CATSRDRAWVSEQFF.

This clonotype has a handful of counts. The rearrangement joins TRBV9 to TRBJ2-3, with D perhaps being TRBD1 or TRBD2 (5 bases each). The CDR3 length is 16 residues. V was pared by 0 bases and J by 6 bases, with 17 bases between. Germline V gene data show CDR1 as SGDLS and CDR2 as YYNGEE. The CDR3 DNA sequence: TGTGCCAGCAGCGTAGCTCCGGGACCCGAGGTGGATACGCAGTATTTT. This translates into CASSVAPGPEVDTQYF. The full variable domain, its missing parts supplied by reference TRBV9 and TRBJ2-3, is DSGVTQTPKHLITATGQRVTLRCSPRSGDLSVYWYQQSLDQGLQFLIQYYNGEERAKGNILERFSAQQFPDLHSELNLSSLELGDSALYFCASSVAPGPEVDTQYFGPGTRLTVL.

This clonotype was counted a single time. This sequence joins TRBV20-1 and TRBJ1-5, with 9 bases fitting TRBD1. Trimming cost V 5 bases and J 7 bases; bases outside gene matches: 6. In germline, CDR1 is DFQATT, CDR2 SNEGSKA (reference sequence). The CDR3 extends over 13 amino acids. CDR3 in DNA: TGCAGTGCTTCTTGGACAGGGGACCAGCCCCAGCATTTT. Its translation is CSASWTGDQPQHF.

The CDR3 region has the DNA TGCGCCAGCAGCCAAGATCAGCGGGGACTCTCCTACAATGAGCAGTTCTTC. It codes for CASSQDQRGLSYNEQFF. The V call is TRBV4-3, the J call TRBJ2-1, with 7 bases aligning to TRBD2. This CDR3 is 17 amino acids long. CDR1 is LGHNA and CDR2 is YSLEER in the germline V gene. The ends lost 0 bases at V and 0 bases at J; junction bases unmatched: 5.

This clonotype turned up a few times. DNA of the CDR3: TGCAGCGCCGTTGGGGTGCCCGGGACAGGACCCTACGAGCAGTACTTC. It translates to CSAVGVPGTGPYEQYF. The chain joins TRBV29-1 to TRBJ2-7; TRBD1 matches 8 bases. The CDR3 sequence is 16 residues long. V lost 7 bases and J lost 2; bases outside the gene matches: 16. Germline CDR1 is SQVTM and CDR2 is ANQGSEA.

The chain carries TRBV21-1 and TRBJ2-7; the table's D call, TRBD1, was not checked against the DNA. TRBV21-1 is designated a pseudogene. The CDR3 spans 15 residues. CDR3 bases: TGTGCCAGCAGCAAAGATCTTGGACAGGGCCACGAGCAGTACTTC. It yields the protein CASSKDLGQGHEQYF.

There are a few counts of this clonotype. The V and J genes are TRBV29-1 and TRBJ2-5, with a weak D call TRBD2 (6 bases). The CDR3 length is 14 residues. CDR1 SQVTM and CDR2 ANQGSEA come from the germline V gene. V lost 1 base, J lost 5 bases, and 14 bases lay in between. CDR3: CSVEVGGFGETQYF. The CDR3 region has the DNA TGCAGCGTTGAAGTCGGGGGTTTTGGGGAGACCCAGTACTTC.

CDR3 in DNA: TGTGCCAGCAGCTTGGACCTTTCGGGAGCGAGTGAGCAGTTCTTC. Its translation is CASSLDLSGASEQFF. The J gene is TRBJ2-1, the V gene TRBV7-2, with a weak D call TRBD2 (6 bases). The CDR3 is 15 residues long. Germline CDR1 is SGHTA and CDR2 is FQGNSA. The V end lost 3 bases, the J end lost 9 bases, and 18 bases lay between the germline ends.

The chain employs TRBV29-1 and TRBJ2-1; D might be TRBD2 (6 bases). CDR1 is SQVTM and CDR2 is ANQGSEA in the germline V gene. The V and J ends lost 2 bases and 8 bases respectively, with 13 bases between them. The CDR3 sequence is 13 residues long. In DNA form, the CDR3 reads TGCAGCGTTGAATTGGAGGGCGGCTATGAGCAGTTCTTC. This sequence encodes CSVELEGGYEQFF.

The gene calls are TRBV20-1 and TRBJ1-2, with D possibly TRBD1 on 6 matching bases. V gave up 0 bases and J gave up 5 bases, with 16 bases separating them. The germline V gene encodes CDR1 DFQATT and CDR2 SNEGSKA (reference sequence). This CDR3 spans 15 amino acids. CDR3 nucleotides: TGCAGTGCTAGAGATGGGGGGGGCTTAGGGTATGGCTACACCTTC. It specifies CSARDGGGLGYGYTF.

The chain uses TRBV10-3 and TRBJ2-5, with TRBD1 identical over 8 bases. The trim removed 10 bases at V and 5 bases at J, leaving 3 bases unmatched. The germline V gene has CDR1 ENHRY and CDR2 SYGVKD. The CDR3 is 11 residues long. CDR3 amino acids: CATGDRETQYF. The CDR3, as DNA: TGTGCCACCGGGGACAGGGAGACCCAGTACTTC.

This clonotype was observed at least ten times. The rearrangement uses TRBV7-2 and TRBJ2-7; 8 bases are shared with TRBD1. The V segment lost 1 base and the J segment 2 bases; nucleotides outside the gene matches: 10. The germline gives CDR1 SGHTA, CDR2 FQGNSA. The CDR3 is 17 residues long. As DNA, the CDR3 is TGTGCCAGCAGCTTAGGGGGGCGGACAGGGTCGACCTACGAGCAGTACTTC. It is translated as CASSLGGRTGSTYEQYF.

The V and J genes are TRBV20-1 and TRBJ2-7, with TRBD1 matching over 9 bases. The J call is doubtful: the DNA matches TRBJ2-5 better. Germline V gene data show CDR1 as DFQATT and CDR2 as SNEGSKA (reference sequence). The CDR3 is made up of 13 amino acids. In DNA, the CDR3 is TGCAGTGCTTCGTGGACAGGGGCGGAGACCCAGTACTTC. This translates into CSASWTGAETQYF.

This sequence joins TRBV10-3 and TRBJ2-3; the match to TRBD2 covers 12 bases. The CDR3 is made up of 15 amino acids. Germline V gene sequence: CDR1 ENHRY, CDR2 SYGVKD. V trimming: 4 bases; J trimming: 4 bases; junction bases outside the gene matches: 3. This CDR3 reads CAISGLAGGPDTQYF. In nucleotides, the CDR3 is TGTGCCATCAGTGGCCTAGCGGGGGGGCCAGATACGCAGTATTTT.

The chain carries TRBV12-3 or TRBV12-4 and TRBJ2-4, with 7 nucleotides matching TRBD2. The DNA matches TRBJ2-5 better at its end, which makes the J call doubtful. This CDR3 has 15 amino acids. CDR3 protein: CASSRRGTMQETQYF. The CDR3 coding sequence is TGTGCCAGCAGTCGTCGCGGGACTATGCAAGAGACCCAGTACTTC.

V and J are TRBV24-1 and TRBJ2-5; 11 bases are a match to TRBD2. The germline CDR1 and CDR2 sequences are KGHDR and SFDVKD. The ends lost 4 bases at V and 1 base at J; junction bases unmatched: 7. The CDR3 covers 17 residues. CDR3 sequence reads: CATSERTSGRTQETQYF. DNA for the CDR3: TGTGCCACCAGTGAAAGGACTAGCGGGCGGACCCAAGAGACCCAGTACTTC.

The chain joins TRBV24-1 to TRBJ2-3; the D gene could be TRBD1 or TRBD2 (5 bases each). Per the germline V gene, CDR1 is KGHDR and CDR2 is SFDVKD. V dropped 3 bases and J dropped 1 base, with 10 bases sitting between them. This CDR3 comprises 15 residues. DNA of the CDR3: TGTGCCACCAGTGATCAGGGACGGGGCACAGATACGCAGTATTTT. As protein: CATSDQGRGTDTQYF.

This clonotype was counted a few times. This sequence joins TRBV7-2 and TRBJ2-5; no clear D gene. V dropped 5 bases and J dropped 1 base, with 11 bases sitting between them. The CDR3 runs to 14 residues. Germline V CDR1 and CDR2: SGHTA, FQGNSA. In DNA, the CDR3 is TGTGCCAGCAGCCCTAGGGCCAGCCAAGAGACCCAGTACTTC. This encodes CASSPRASQETQYF.

The gene calls are TRBV12-3 or TRBV12-4 and TRBJ2-3; D remains ambiguous. This CDR3 has 13 residues. The ends were cut back, 6 bases at V and 4 bases at J, with 11 bases in the middle. The CDR3 DNA reads TGTGCCAGCAGCAGAGTGAACGCAGATACGCAGTATTTT. Translation gives CASSRVNADTQYF.

In this sample, this clonotype turned up a few times. The CDR3 DNA sequence: TGTGCCAGCAGTTTATATTCGGCACCCCAGGGCACTTCTGGGGCCAACGTCCTGACTTTC. It translates to CASSLYSAPQGTSGANVLTF. This chain joins TRBV27 and TRBJ2-6; a weak D match, TRBD1 (5 bases). The V and J ends lost 1 base and 1 base respectively, with 20 bases between them. This CDR3 is 20 amino acids long. Germline CDR1 is MNHEY and CDR2 is SMNVEV (reference sequence). The full variable domain, with the rest looked up from reference TRBV27 and TRBJ2-6, is EAQVTQNPRYLITVTGKKLTVTCSQNMNHEYMSWYRQDPGLGLRQIYYSMNVEVTDKGDVPEGYKVSRKEKRNFPLILESPSPNQTSLYFCASSLYSAPQGTSGANVLTFGAGSRLTVL.

In DNA, the CDR3 is TGCGCCAGCAGCCAAGAGTACACGATTCCCGGAAACACCATATATTTT. It yields the protein CASSQEYTIPGNTIYF. V is TRBV4-1 and J is TRBJ1-3; D uncertain. Trimming left V 0 bases short and J 4 bases short, with 13 bases between. CDR3 length equals 16 residues. Germline V gives CDR1 MGHRA, CDR2 YSYEKL.

This clonotype has only one observation. The CDR3 coding sequence is TGTGCCAGCAGCCAAGGGGGGGGTGTTACCTCGAACACAGATACGCAGTATTTT. Its translation: CASSQGGGVTSNTDTQYF. V gene TRBV3-1 combines with J gene TRBJ2-3; 7 bases are a match to TRBD2. Per germline, CDR1 LGHDT and CDR2 YNNKEL (reference sequence). This CDR3 region has 18 residues. Losses at the gene ends were 1 base for V and 2 bases for J; bases not matched to a gene: 12.